Below, 20 T cell receptor beta chains from the same sample are listed, as sequenced in a study of T cell responses to AZD1222 COVID-19 vaccine (dated by TCRdb to about 2021). Explained via the paper, the time point label denotes: baseline before first vaccination. Libraries were constructed by the immunoSEQ multiplex PCR assay. TCRdb carries this immuneACCESS record with in-frame sequences only. Its versions omit some clonotypes, under half of them owing to an unresolved V gene in the studies checked, with the rest unexplained. The sample contains around 250,000 clones, approximately 95% of them found a single time. The ten top clones hold 0.55% of the sample. Here the sequenced sample was peripheral blood, taken on day 0 of AZD1222 vaccination. The receptor set was obtained from an adult in good health.

The genes are TRBV4-1 and TRBJ1-5, with 8 positions matching TRBD1. V shed 4 bases and J 2 bases; nucleotides not matched to a gene: 7. The CDR3 covers 16 residues. CDR1 MGHRA and CDR2 YSYEKL come from the germline V gene. The CDR3 loop reads CASSLGQGGGNQPQHF. In DNA form, the CDR3 reads TGCGCCAGCAGCCTCGGACAGGGAGGTGGCAATCAGCCCCAGCATTTT.

This clone was seen a single time. The CDR3 reads CASSPSGAGSYEQYF. CDR3 nucleotides: TGTGCCAGCTCACCATCGGGAGCAGGATCCTACGAGCAGTACTTC. The chain is built from TRBV18 and TRBJ2-7; D might be TRBD2 (6 bases). CDR1 and CDR2 (germline): KGHSH, LQKENI. The CDR3 is made up of 15 amino acids. The V end lost 2 bases, the J end lost 1 base, and 12 bases lay between the germline ends.

This rearrangement joins TRBV28 to TRBJ2-7; D may be TRBD1 or TRBD2 (5 bases each). Germline CDR1 and CDR2: MDHEN and SYDVKM. V was cut by 2 bases and J by 4 bases, with 12 bases left in between. The CDR3 is 14 residues long. The CDR3 sequence: CASSLRGPSYEQYF. The CDR3 DNA sequence: TGTGCCAGCAGTTTAAGGGGACCTTCATACGAGCAGTACTTC.

The V call is TRBV28, the J call TRBJ2-2; 10 positions match TRBD1. CDR3 size: 13 residues. V shed 8 bases, J shed 7 bases, and the junction held 4 bases outside the gene matches. Germline loops: CDR1 MDHEN, CDR2 SYDVKM. The CDR3 here is CASRDRGLGELFF. Here the CDR3 DNA reads TGTGCCAGCCGGGACAGGGGCCTCGGGGAGCTGTTTTTT.

The CDR3 DNA follows: TGTGCCAGCAGTGCACAGGGGGCGCTGAAAATTGAAGCTTTCTTT. This gives the protein CASSAQGALKIEAFF. The V gene is TRBV27, the J gene TRBJ1-1; 9 bases agree with TRBD1. J lost 7 bases, V lost 5 bases, and 11 bases had no gene match. This CDR3 is built from 15 residues. CDR1 and CDR2 (germline): MNHEY, SMNVEV (reference sequence).

The chain carries TRBV3-1 (or the pseudogene TRBV3-2) and TRBJ2-1; D not certain. The CDR3 loop spans 14 amino acids. In germline, CDR1 is LGHDT, CDR2 YNNKEL (reference sequence). V dropped 1 base and J dropped 0 bases, with 4 bases sitting between them. The CDR3 is CASSQGSSYNEQFF. CDR3 DNA: TGTGCCAGCAGCCAAGGGAGCTCCTACAATGAGCAGTTCTTC.

The CDR3 DNA is TGTGCCAGCAGAGACAGGGGAGGGTACACTGAAGCTTTCTTT. Amino acids: CASRDRGGYTEAFF. The chain combines TRBV6-5 with TRBJ1-1; 8 bases agree with TRBD1. V lost 6 bases to trimming and J lost 3 bases; unmatched junction nucleotides: 6. The CDR3 runs to 14 residues. CDR1 and CDR2 (germline): MNHEY, SVGAGI.

The chain is built from TRBV18 and TRBJ2-7; D is perhaps TRBD1 or TRBD2 (5 bases each). Trimming removed 3 bases from V and 0 bases from J, with 18 bases in between. CDR1 KGHSH and CDR2 LQKENI come from the germline V gene. This CDR3 has 17 amino acids. In nucleotides, the CDR3 is TGTGCCAGCTCACCGCCGTTTATGGGGACCGGCTCCTACGAGCAGTACTTC. As protein: CASSPPFMGTGSYEQYF.

This clone was detected a few times. The chain joins TRBV6-5 to TRBJ1-2; D is undetermined. V was pared by 9 bases and J by 7 bases, with 18 bases between. This CDR3 contains 13 residues. CDR1 and CDR2 (germline): MNHEY, SVGAGI. In DNA, the CDR3 is TGTGCCAGTAACCTGGGTGTGGAGGTTGGCTACACCTTC. This encodes CASNLGVEVGYTF.

The V gene is TRBV6-5, the J gene TRBJ2-7; 7 bases match TRBD1. V shed 9 bases, J shed 7 bases, and the junction held 18 bases outside the gene matches. CDR1 MNHEY and CDR2 SVGAGI come from the germline V gene. The CDR3 has 15 amino acids. CDR3 loop: CASTMTGTGLGEQYF. CDR3 in DNA: TGTGCCAGTACAATGACAGGGACGGGTTTAGGGGAGCAGTACTTC.

The chain has TRBV10-1 and TRBJ1-1; no firm D call. Trimming removed 6 bases at V and 5 bases at J, with 16 bases between. The CDR3 has 14 amino acids. Germline CDR1 WNHNN, CDR2 SYGVQD (reference sequence). CDR3 sequence reads: CASSLLREGTEAFF. CDR3 in DNA: TGCGCCAGCAGCCTGTTGAGGGAAGGAACTGAAGCTTTCTTT.

The rearrangement links TRBV28 to TRBJ1-4, with 8 bases identical to TRBD1. CDR1 and CDR2 (germline): MDHEN, SYDVKM. CDR3 length equals 14 residues. V was clipped by 5 bases and J by 6 bases; unmatched bases: 5. The CDR3 here is CASSLGTGYEKLFF. The DNA of the CDR3 is TGTGCCAGCAGTCTCGGGACAGGTTATGAAAAACTGTTTTTT.

J is TRBJ2-7 and V is TRBV19, with 8 bases fitting TRBD1. The germline V gene has CDR1 LNHDA and CDR2 SQIVND (reference sequence). The CDR3 runs 15 residues. Trimming at V came to 5 bases and at J to 3 bases, leaving 9 bases not matched to a gene. The CDR3 here is CASSLGQGSNYEQYF. The CDR3 DNA sequence: TGTGCCAGTAGTCTAGGACAGGGTTCAAACTACGAGCAGTACTTC.

This chain joins TRBV6-4 and TRBJ2-7; D remains ambiguous. The CDR3 spans 10 residues. Germline loops: CDR1 MRHNA, CDR2 SNTAGT. The CDR3 protein is CALLPYEQYF. Here the CDR3 DNA reads TGTGCTCTGCTGCCCTACGAGCAGTACTTC.

The sample holds one count of this clone. This chain uses TRBV3-1 (or the pseudogene TRBV3-2) with TRBJ2-1, with TRBD2 identical over 11 bases. This CDR3 is built from 15 residues. Germline V gives CDR1 LGHDT, CDR2 YNNKEL (reference sequence). Trimming cost V 2 bases and J 4 bases; bases outside gene matches: 1. CDR3: CASSQTSGGYNEQFF. The DNA of the CDR3 is TGTGCCAGCAGCCAAACTAGCGGGGGTTACAATGAGCAGTTCTTC.

The chain carries TRBV29-1 and TRBJ2-7; perhaps TRBD2 as D (6 bases). The CDR3 contains 14 residues. The V and J ends lost 0 bases and 5 bases respectively, with 14 bases between them. Germline CDR1 SQVTM, CDR2 ANQGSEA. In DNA, the CDR3 is TGCAGCGTTGAAGATCGGAGGGGCCCCGACGAGCAGTACTTC. It codes for CSVEDRRGPDEQYF.

The chain employs TRBV5-1 and TRBJ2-5; D is perhaps TRBD2 (6 bases). V was pared by 1 base and J by 4 bases, with 11 bases between. CDR3 length: 14 residues. CDR1 is SGHRS and CDR2 is YFSETQ in the germline V gene. Here the CDR3 DNA reads TGCGCCAGCAGCTTGAGTCCGGGGGTAGAGACCCAGTACTTC. Translation: CASSLSPGVETQYF.

Regarding this clone: The same CDR3 is also encoded by other DNA sequences in this sample. This chain joins TRBV20-1 and TRBJ2-5; D is unclear. V lost 0 bases to trimming and J lost 4 bases, with 0 bases between them. Germline V CDR1 and CDR2: DFQATT, SNEGSKA (reference sequence). This CDR3 spans 10 amino acids. Here the CDR3 DNA reads TGCAGTGCTAGAGAAGAGACCCAGTACTTC. Amino acid sequence: CSAREETQYF.

V usage is TRBV10-3 and J usage is TRBJ2-3; D is ambiguous. Germline V gives CDR1 ENHRY, CDR2 SYGVKD. The CDR3 is 13 amino acids. The V gene lost 4 bases and the J gene lost 5 bases, with 10 bases spanning the gap. The chain's CDR3 is CAISGVGKDTQYF. The DNA of the CDR3 is TGTGCCATCAGTGGGGTGGGGAAAGATACGCAGTATTTT.

V gene TRBV9 combines with J gene TRBJ1-4; 7 nucleotides match TRBD1. Germline CDR1 and CDR2: SGDLS and YYNGEE. The junction had 10 bases not matched to a gene; V was cut back by 3 bases and J by 8 bases. The CDR3 runs to 15 residues. The chain's CDR3 is CASSAETGRGEKLFF. The CDR3 nucleotides are TGTGCCAGCAGCGCTGAGACAGGGAGGGGCGAAAAACTGTTTTTT.